The T cell receptor (beta chain) under discussion was sequenced for a study of cytomegalovirus exposure and HLA in healthy donors. Turning to the study itself: The study's early data release held some 85 million unique TCRs from HLA-typed donors. General study findings and limits: Among the sequence variants, a highly shared cluster was likely an artifact of sequencing. Accounts indicate the classifier identified cytomegalovirus status with strong specificity and sensitivity.

Regarding this clone: Its antigen is unidentified.

The CDR3 totals 13 residues. Germline V gives CDR1 LNHDA, CDR2 SQIVND (reference sequence). Deletions cut 4 bases from V and 5 bases from J, with 9 bases between. Unrecorded immune exposures were likely, despite nominal health at sampling. Use of 60 Vbeta and 13 Jbeta primers characterized the PCR. Some clones are missing from TCRdb's copy, which holds only in-frame ones; the method was immunoSEQ multiplex PCR. The data contain over 150,000 clones, about 80% of them seen just once; the ten biggest clones take up approximately 4%. This sequence was found in a woman aged 40-49 years in good health and CMV-seronegative. The V and J genes are TRBV19 and TRBJ1-5, with D unresolved. The source material was PBMCs. Here the CDR3 reads CASSTVMDQPQHF. CDR3 in DNA: TGTGCCAGTAGTACGGTCATGGATCAGCCCCAGCATTTT.